This T cell receptor beta chain is from a study of T cells in Graves' hyperthyroidism and ophthalmopathy. CDR1 MNHEY and CDR2 SVGEGT come from the germline V gene. CDR3 length: 12 residues. Trimming took off 6 bases at V and 4 bases at J, with 7 bases between the two ends. Amplified TCR beta CDR3 regions derived from RNA transcripts. Initially, a first-round RT-PCR of the TCR CDR3 employed the HTBI primer set. TCRdb redid the calling of the multiplex PCR reads with MiXCR, one entry per CDR3 protein. The profile covers approximately 32,000 distinct CDR3 sequences, with around 50% appearing a single time and 6.2% taken by the ten largest. Using over 8.5 ml of fresh peripheral blood, PBMCs were prepared. This clonotype was detected a few times.

The chain uses TRBV6-2 or TRBV6-3 and TRBJ2-1; D remains ambiguous. The sequence was collected from a woman between 45 and 65 years old with Graves' hyperthyroidism that later progressed to Graves' ophthalmopathy. Source material: blood. The CDR3 bases are TGTGCCAGCAGCCCCCTATACAATGAGCAGTTCTTC. It specifies CASSPLYNEQFF.